The 14 T cell receptor beta chains presented below share a single source sample, sequenced in a study of blood T cells in healthy people across ages. Through a sample-barcoded 5' primer and a J-beta primer mix, a second PCR was run for roughly 6 to 11 cycles. From the 5' RACE reads, TCRdb called clonotypes with MiXCR, one entry per CDR3 protein. The sample has just under 550,000 distinct CDR3 sequences, about 25% seen once; the top ten hold approximately 8.7%. These same data were also listed under a study on T cells of mothers and their children.

The sequenced sample was blood. The receptor set was obtained from a boy between 5 and 17 years old in good health.

The chain joins TRBV2 to TRBJ2-1; maybe TRBD2 (6 bases). The V and J ends lost 10 bases and 7 bases respectively, with 17 bases between them. CDR3 length: 13 amino acids. Per germline, CDR1 SNHLY and CDR2 FYNNEI. The CDR3 nucleotides are TGTGCCAAGTTGGACTGGGAGGTGAATGAGCAGTTCTTC. Translating it yields CAKLDWEVNEQFF.

V usage is TRBV21-1 and J usage is TRBJ2-5; the D call in the table, TRBD2, was not verified against the DNA. TRBV21-1 has pseudogene status. CDR3 length: 16 amino acids. DNA of the CDR3: TGTGCCAGCAGCAAATCCGGGCGAAGCGGGAGAGAGACCCAGTACTTC. Translating gives CASSKSGRSGRETQYF.

This chain links TRBV6-5 with TRBJ2-5; 7 bases match TRBD2. Judging by the DNA end, TRBJ2-1 fits better; the J call may be wrong. CDR3 length: 17 amino acids. CDR1 MNHEY and CDR2 SVGAGI come from the germline V gene. The CDR3 is CASSYKPLAALYNEQFF. DNA for the CDR3: TGTGCCAGCAGTTACAAGCCCCTAGCGGCACTTTACAATGAGCAGTTCTTC.

This clonotype showed up just a few times. This rearrangement joins TRBV29-1 to TRBJ1-3; TRBD1 is a possible D gene (6 bases). This CDR3 region has 16 residues. The germline V gene encodes CDR1 SQVTM and CDR2 ANQGSEA. Trimming removed 4 bases from V and 0 bases from J, with 16 bases in between. The CDR3 nucleotides read TGCAGCGTTGTCATTCCGACAGGCTCCTCTGGAAACACCATATATTTT. This translates into CSVVIPTGSSGNTIYF.

Comments on this clonotype: One end of the junction fails to match germline, which may point to a read error. The V call is TRBV4-3, the J call TRBJ1-1; TRBD1 matches at 10 bases. This CDR3 has 15 amino acids. Germline V CDR1 and CDR2: LGHNA, YSLEER. The CDR3 sequence: CASSPGTGVNTEAFF. The DNA for the CDR3 is TGCGCCAGTAGCCCGGGGACAGGGGTGAACACTGAAGCTTTCTTT.

This chain connects TRBV7-2 to TRBJ2-1, with 8 nucleotides matching TRBD1. TRBJ2-7 matches the DNA end more closely, so the J call is doubtful. The CDR3 consists of 17 residues. CDR1 SGHTA and CDR2 FQGNSA come from the germline V gene. This CDR3 is CASSLVGNRDRGGEQYF. The CDR3 nucleotides are TGTGCCAGCAGCTTAGTGGGGAACCGAGACAGGGGAGGCGAGCAGTACTTC.

J is TRBJ2-3 and V is TRBV5-1, with D perhaps TRBD1 (6 bases). This CDR3 is built from 14 residues. The V gene's germline CDR1 is SGHRS and CDR2 YFSETQ. Trimming removed 3 bases from V and 2 bases from J, with 10 bases in between. CDR3 protein: CASSSDSDTDTQYF. The CDR3 bases are TGCGCCAGCAGCTCGGACAGTGACACAGATACGCAGTATTTT.

V gene TRBV19 combines with J gene TRBJ2-5; D might be TRBD1 or TRBD2, each matching 5 bases. The J call may be mistaken, given a closer DNA end match to TRBJ2-7. This CDR3 is built from 14 residues. Germline V CDR1 and CDR2: LNHDA, SQIVND (reference sequence). CDR3 region: CASSIRGTDYEQYF. The CDR3, as DNA: TGTGCCAGTAGTATACGGGGCACTGACTACGAGCAGTACTTC.

This clonotype has more than one count but fewer than ten. CDR3 protein: CASSLRPQGDNEQFF. CDR3 coding DNA: TGTGCCAGCAGCTTAAGACCGCAAGGCGACAATGAGCAGTTCTTC. The rearrangement links TRBV7-3 to TRBJ2-1; no clear D gene. CDR1 SGHTA and CDR2 FQGTGA come from the germline V gene. The CDR3 runs to 15 residues. The ends were cut back, 1 base at V and 5 bases at J, with 12 bases in the middle.

The chain employs TRBV19 and TRBJ2-5; the match to TRBD2 covers 11 bases. J gave up 5 bases and V 9 bases, and 11 bases lay outside the gene matches. The length of the CDR3 is 15 residues. Germline V gene lookup returns CDR1 LNHDA and CDR2 SQIVND (reference sequence). In DNA, the CDR3 is TGTGCCAGCGGACTAGCGGGTGTTTCGGGGGAGACCCAGTACTTC. Translating gives CASGLAGVSGETQYF.

The sample holds many counts of this clonotype. This chain joins TRBV28 and TRBJ1-1, with 9 bases matching TRBD1. The junction had 10 bases not matched to a gene; V was cut back by 4 bases and J by 1 base. The CDR3 length is 17 residues. Per germline, CDR1 MDHEN and CDR2 SYDVKM. Here the CDR3 reads CASSSRDRASQNTEAFF. CDR3 bases: TGTGCCAGCAGTTCCCGGGACAGGGCCTCTCAGAACACTGAAGCTTTCTTT.

This chain connects TRBV2 to TRBJ1-1; 9 bases agree with TRBD1. Trimming cost V 8 bases and J 5 bases; bases outside gene matches: 12. Germline loops: CDR1 SNHLY, CDR2 FYNNEI. CDR3 size: 15 residues. CDR3 protein: CASVGTGGVLTEAFF. CDR3 DNA: TGTGCCAGCGTTGGCACAGGGGGCGTTCTTACTGAAGCTTTCTTT.

The CDR3 nucleotides read TGCGCCAGCAGCCAAGATCCGGCGGTAGGGAAAGAGACCCAGTACTTC. It codes for CASSQDPAVGKETQYF. The rearrangement links TRBV4-3 to TRBJ2-5; D uncertain. The germline V gene has CDR1 LGHNA and CDR2 YSLEER. The CDR3 has 16 amino acids. V was trimmed by 0 bases and J by 3 bases, leaving 14 bases between them.

The V gene is TRBV12-3 or TRBV12-4, the J gene TRBJ1-5; D is unresolved. This CDR3 has 15 residues. Between the trimmed V and J ends, which lost 6 bases and 6 bases, there was a span of 18 bases. The CDR3 loop is CASSPPGGKSQPQHF. In nucleotides, the CDR3 is TGTGCCAGCAGCCCCCCAGGAGGGAAAAGTCAGCCCCAGCATTTT.